This TCR beta chain was recorded in a study of regulatory T cells in long-lasting Graves disease. Study conclusions and caveats: Among the persistent patients, 2,500 to 3,000 public clonotypes were shared, more than the 850 to 1,000 shared among new patients.

On this clonotype: The antigen is undetermined.

Libraries of TCR beta came from iRepertoire HTBI primers plus Arm-PCR of CDR3 regions. TCRdb reanalysed the multiplex PCR reads using MiXCR and keeps one entry per CDR3 protein. Among some 340,000 distinct CDR3 sequences listed, roughly 25% were seen once. V was pared by 0 bases and J by 12 bases, with 13 bases between. The CDR3 totals 13 residues. CDR1 is WSHSY, CDR2 SAAADI, per germline. As to time point: persistent/refractory GD, antithyroid drugs over 5 years with positive TRAb. The TCR library was made from RNA extracted from PBMCs. The sample consisted of peripheral blood mononuclear cells (PBMCs), taken when the disease was refractory, from a patient treated with antithyroid drugs. The sequence came from a woman between 40 and 55 years old with Graves disease. The chain uses TRBV10-2 and TRBJ2-3; D may be TRBD1 or TRBD2 (5 bases each). This chain's CDR3 is CASSESTGTSQYF. In DNA form, the CDR3 reads TGCGCCAGCAGTGAGTCCACCGGGACCAGCCAGTATTTT.